These 4 T cell receptor beta chains came from one sample sequenced in a study of blood T cell repertoires in COVID-19. The repertoire was sequenced with immunoSEQ multiplex PCR; TCRdb's copy has only in-frame clones and lacks some. Here the sample spans 130,000 to 150,000 clones, 85% to 90% being singletons. Sequenced material: peripheral blood. These receptors were collected from a man aged 45-60 years who had recovered from COVID-19.

The chain is built from TRBV9 and TRBJ1-5, with D maybe TRBD1 (5 bases). CDR3 length equals 17 residues. The germline CDR1 and CDR2 sequences are SGDLS and YYNGEE. V lost 2 bases and J 2 bases, leaving 17 bases between the germline ends. The CDR3 protein is CASSVSPGPPGNQPQHF. CDR3 bases: TGTGCCAGCAGCGTGAGCCCAGGGCCCCCGGGCAATCAGCCCCAGCATTTT.

The count of this clone is one. The V and J genes are TRBV19 and TRBJ1-1, with 10 nucleotides matching TRBD1. This CDR3 has 15 amino acids. V gave up 10 bases and J gave up 3 bases; unmatched junction bases: 11. The germline CDR1 and CDR2 sequences are LNHDA and SQIVND (reference sequence). CDR3 coding DNA: TGTGCCACCAGGACAGGGGGATCCCGTGACACTGAAGCTTTCTTT. This codes for CATRTGGSRDTEAFF.

The chain joins TRBV6-5 to TRBJ2-4, with a possible D match to TRBD1 (5 bases). Germline CDR1 is MNHEY and CDR2 is SVGAGI. The CDR3 covers 14 residues. V was cut by 2 bases and J by 4 bases, with 9 bases left in between. For the CDR3, the DNA is TGTGCCAGCAGTTACGACAGAGTTAAAAACATTCAGTACTTC. Protein product: CASSYDRVKNIQYF.

The rearrangement links TRBV6-5 to TRBJ2-1, with D perhaps matching TRBD2 (7 bases). The germline gives CDR1 MNHEY, CDR2 SVGAGI. The CDR3 spans 13 residues. V lost 5 bases and J lost 7, with 12 bases in between. CDR3 in amino acids: CASSRGATNEQFF. The CDR3 coding sequence is TGTGCCAGCAGTCGGGGGGCGACAAATGAGCAGTTCTTC.